This T cell receptor beta chain was recovered during a study of tumor-infiltrating lymphocytes in primary liver carcinoma. At the level of the study: Resecting the tumor surgically was how the patients' primary liver carcinoma was treated. Stage T1-T3 N0M0 tumors measured about 4.2 to 10 cm at most.

Blood RNA originated from unsorted whole blood, with germline DNA additionally extracted. Researchers generated TCR beta cDNA from about 0.5 ug of total RNA, relying on a constant-region primer. Construction of TCR beta libraries relied on three successive nested multiplex PCR rounds employing slightly modified ARM-PCR. TRBV1-TRBV30 forward primers and a C-beta reverse primer were used in the first two PCR rounds, which each ran for approximately 9 cycles. TCRdb re-called the multiplex PCR reads with MiXCR, one entry per CDR3 protein. This table holds around 170,000 distinct CDR3 sequences, about 60% found once. Regarding this clonotype: Germline and junction disagree at one end, which may indicate a read error.

The CDR3 spans 17 residues. Germline-derived CDR1 and CDR2 are MNHNS and SASEGT. The origin of this receptor is a man aged 40-55 years with primary liver carcinoma and hepatitis B virus infection. The chain combines TRBV6-1 with TRBJ1-3; D possibly corresponds to TRBD1 (6 bases). Sample: peripheral blood. CDR3 sequence: CASSHGRTQGPGNAIYF. The CDR3 bases are TGTGCCAGCAGTCATGGGCGTACTCAGGGGCCTGGAAACGCCATATATTTT.